This record concerns one TCR beta chain sequence. The sample belongs to a study of shared clonotypes between healthy human individuals. V trimming: 0 bases; J trimming: 2 bases; junction bases outside the gene matches: 1. Germline V CDR1 and CDR2: SGHNT, YENEEA. The CDR3 covers 14 residues. As handled by the study authors: In the immunoSEQ data, sequences were junction-only and lacked quality scores, so filtering differed. Generated by immunoSEQ multiplex PCR, the TCRdb table keeps only in-frame clones and is missing some. The V and J calls and the clone size are those of that table, but D and trimming were determined from the DNA. The table records 1.5 million to 2.5 million clones, approximately 95% of them present only once. Selected positively for CCR7 and CD45RO-negative, naive CD8 cells excluded terminally differentiated effector memory CD45RA+ cells.

This receptor was obtained from a man younger than 35 in good health. The sample was naive CD8+ T cells sorted from blood. The chain links TRBV11-3 to TRBJ2-7; 7 nucleotides agree with TRBD2. The CDR3 protein is CASSLDAGAYEQYF. The CDR3 nucleotides are TGTGCCAGCAGCTTAGACGCGGGAGCCTACGAGCAGTACTTC. Filled out from reference TRBV11-3 and TRBJ2-7, the complete variable domain reads EAGVVQSPRYKIIEKKQPVAFWCNPISGHNTLYWYLQNLGQGPELLIRYENEEAVDDSQLPKDRFSAERLKGVDSTLKIQPAELGDSAVYLCASSLDAGAYEQYFGPGTRLTVT.